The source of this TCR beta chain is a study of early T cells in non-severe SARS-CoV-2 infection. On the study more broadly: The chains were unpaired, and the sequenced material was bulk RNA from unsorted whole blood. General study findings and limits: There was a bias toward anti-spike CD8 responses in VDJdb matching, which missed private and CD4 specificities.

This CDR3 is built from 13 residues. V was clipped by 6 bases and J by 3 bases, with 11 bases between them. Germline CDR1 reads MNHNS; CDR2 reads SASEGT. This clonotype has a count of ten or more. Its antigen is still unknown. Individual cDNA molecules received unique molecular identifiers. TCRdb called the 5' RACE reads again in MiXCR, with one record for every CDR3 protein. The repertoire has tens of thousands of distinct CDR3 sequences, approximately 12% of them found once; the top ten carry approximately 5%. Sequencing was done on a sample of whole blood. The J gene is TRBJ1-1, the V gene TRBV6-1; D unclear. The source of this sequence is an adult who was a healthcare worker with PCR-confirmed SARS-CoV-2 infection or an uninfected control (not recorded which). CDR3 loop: CASSGRTDTEAFF. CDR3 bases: TGTGCCAGCAGCGGACGGACGGACACTGAAGCTTTCTTT.